This T cell receptor (beta chain) originates from a study of blood T cells in healthy people across ages. This clonotype has just a few counts. Trimming left V 1 base short and J 0 bases short, with 7 bases between. CDR1 and CDR2 (germline): DFQATT, SNEGSKA (reference sequence). The CDR3 length is 15 residues. The second PCR ran about 6 to 12 cycles with a sample-barcoded 5' primer and J-beta primers. TCRdb reprocessed the 5' RACE reads with MiXCR, giving one entry per CDR3 protein. The profile shows approximately 800,000 distinct CDR3 sequences, roughly 25% of them singletons. Separately, the same data were catalogued under a study of T cells of mothers and their children. According to that study: A few healthy Caucasian mothers, along with their six children, were the donors. Pairs that are related and pairs that are unrelated have TCR recombination output shaped similarly by thymic selection. Related mother-child pairs shared marginally more repertoire than unrelated pairs, though not significantly.

J is TRBJ2-6 and V is TRBV20-1, with D possibly TRBD2 on 5 matching bases. The source of this sequence is a boy under 18 in good health. The sequenced material came from blood. In DNA, the CDR3 is TGCAGTGCTAGAGCCGGAGGCTCTGGGGCCAACGTCCTGACTTTC. Translating gives CSARAGGSGANVLTF.